The 28 T cell receptor beta chains given below trace back to one sample, sequenced in a study of monozygotic twins with cystic fibrosis. Here immunoSEQ multiplex PCR was the method, and the copy in TCRdb shows in-frame clones only, minus some. The table lists some 10,000 clones, around 90% of them singletons, with 5.4% in the top ten. Sample: blood. The receptors shown here come from a boy under 10 years old with cystic fibrosis.

This sequence joins TRBV5-4 and TRBJ2-7, with D possibly TRBD2 on 5 matching bases. Germline CDR1 reads SGHNT; CDR2 reads YYREEE (reference sequence). V shed 3 bases and J shed 7 bases, with 14 bases lying between them. The CDR3 contains 13 residues. CDR3 bases: TGTGCCAGCAGCTACGGGAACTTTGGGGAGCAGTACTTC. Protein product: CASSYGNFGEQYF.

The rearrangement joins TRBV9 to TRBJ1-6; TRBD1 matches at 9 bases. From germline, CDR1 is SGDLS and CDR2 YYNGEE. V trimming: 3 bases; J trimming: 8 bases; junction bases outside the gene matches: 6. This CDR3 is 15 amino acids long. The CDR3 DNA reads TGTGCCAGCAGCGAGACAGGGGGTACGGATTCACCCCTCCACTTT. Protein product: CASSETGGTDSPLHF. Full variable domain (rest looked up from reference TRBV9 and TRBJ1-6): DSGVTQTPKHLITATGQRVTLRCSPRSGDLSVYWYQQSLDQGLQFLIQYYNGEERAKGNILERFSAQQFPDLHSELNLSSLELGDSALYFCASSETGGTDSPLHFGNGTRLTVT.

The V call is TRBV12-2, the J call TRBJ2-3. TRBV12-2 counts as a pseudogene. This CDR3 has 11 amino acids. The CDR3: CASRFPDTQYF. CDR3 DNA: TGTGCAAGTCGCTTCCCAGATACGCAGTATTTT.

CDR3 in DNA: TGCAGCGTTGGCGTAGTGAACACTGAAGCTTTCTTT. Translated, it gives CSVGVVNTEAFF. The J gene is TRBJ1-1, the V gene TRBV29-1; D uncertain. Per germline, CDR1 SQVTM and CDR2 ANQGSEA. The CDR3 totals 12 residues. The V and J ends lost 4 bases and 0 bases respectively, with 6 bases between them.

The chain recombines TRBV19 with TRBJ1-2; no firm D call. V dropped 7 bases and J dropped 4 bases, with 13 bases sitting between them. This CDR3 contains 13 residues. Looked up from germline, CDR1 is LNHDA and CDR2 is SQIVND (reference sequence). CDR3 nucleotides: TGTGCCAGTACTCCGAGGTCGGGCTATGGCTACACCTTC. This translates into CASTPRSGYGYTF.

The chain joins TRBV5-1 to TRBJ2-3; possibly TRBD2 for D (5 bases). Trimming stripped 4 bases from V and 2 bases from J, with 17 bases between. The CDR3 is 16 residues long. Germline V gives CDR1 SGHRS, CDR2 YFSETQ. CDR3 loop: CASSAGSALPTDTQYF. In DNA, the CDR3 is TGCGCCAGCAGCGCGGGCTCCGCACTCCCCACAGATACGCAGTATTTT.

The V and J genes are TRBV10-3 and TRBJ2-5; D assignment may be TRBD1 or TRBD2 (5 bases each). Trimming took off 7 bases at V and 1 base at J, with 13 bases between the two ends. Germline CDR1 reads ENHRY; CDR2 reads SYGVKD. The CDR3 extends over 14 amino acids. The CDR3 protein is CAIKNSGTQETQYF. CDR3 DNA sequence: TGTGCCATCAAAAACTCCGGGACCCAAGAGACCCAGTACTTC.

The J gene is TRBJ2-5, the V gene TRBV30, with D perhaps matching TRBD1 (7 bases). In germline, CDR1 is GTSNPN, CDR2 SVGIG (reference sequence). This CDR3 spans 14 amino acids. V lost 2 bases and J lost 7, with 17 bases in between. The CDR3 sequence is CAWSQPGGPGTQYF. CDR3 nucleotide sequence: TGTGCCTGGAGTCAGCCAGGGGGGCCCGGGACCCAGTACTTC.

This chain uses TRBV19 with TRBJ1-5; D perhaps matches TRBD1 (5 bases). The CDR3 sequence is 17 residues long. V was cut by 2 bases and J by 3 bases, with 17 bases left in between. The germline CDR1 and CDR2 sequences are LNHDA and SQIVND (reference sequence). The CDR3 region is CASSIRGGGFPNQPQHF. The CDR3 region has the DNA TGTGCCAGTAGTATACGGGGGGGAGGATTTCCCAATCAGCCCCAGCATTTT.

The chain recombines TRBV5-6 with TRBJ2-7; 8 nucleotides line up with TRBD1. The CDR3 contains 15 residues. V was pared by 4 bases and J by 0 bases, with 6 bases of the junction left unmatched. Germline loops: CDR1 SGHDT, CDR2 YYEEEE. The CDR3 region has the DNA TGTGCCAGCAGCGGCCGGGACAGGAGCTCCTACGAGCAGTACGTC. Translating gives CASSGRDRSSYEQYV.

The chain has TRBV30 and TRBJ2-5; possible D gene TRBD1, 6 bases. V was pared by 4 bases and J by 7 bases, with 10 bases between. Germline V lookup: CDR1 GTSNPN, CDR2 SVGIG (reference sequence). The CDR3 consists of 11 residues. The CDR3 is CAWTQGTTQYF. In DNA form, the CDR3 reads TGTGCCTGGACACAGGGTACGACCCAGTACTTC.

This chain links TRBV30 with TRBJ2-7; tentative D call: TRBD2 (8 bases). V was trimmed by 0 bases and J by 3 bases, leaving 18 bases between them. The V gene's germline CDR1 is GTSNPN and CDR2 SVGIG (reference sequence). This CDR3 contains 16 residues. The CDR3 region has the DNA TGTGCCTGGAGTGTACCCGGGAGGGGGCGAATCTACGAGCAGTACTTC. Translating gives CAWSVPGRGRIYEQYF.

In DNA form, the CDR3 reads TGCGCCAGCAGCTTGGCCCGAGATAGCAATCAGCCCCAGCATTTT. Its protein product is CASSLARDSNQPQHF. The rearrangement uses TRBV5-1 and TRBJ1-5; D remains unclear. CDR1 is SGHRS, CDR2 YFSETQ, per germline. The CDR3 is 15 amino acids. Trimming removed 0 bases from V and 0 bases from J, with 7 bases in between.

This chain connects TRBV7-8 to TRBJ2-2; TRBD1 might be the D (6 bases). The CDR3 contains 15 residues. Germline assignment: CDR1 SGHVS and CDR2 FQNEAQ. The V gene lost 2 bases and the J gene lost 5 bases, with 12 bases spanning the gap. The CDR3 is CASSLSTGQTGELFF. In DNA, the CDR3 is TGTGCCAGCAGCTTAAGTACAGGGCAAACCGGGGAGCTGTTTTTT.

The chain combines TRBV6-1 with TRBJ1-3, with D tentatively TRBD1 (5 bases). Germline loops: CDR1 MNHNS, CDR2 SASEGT. V gave up 1 base and J gave up 3 bases, with 10 bases separating them. The CDR3 extends over 15 amino acids. The DNA for the CDR3 is TGTGCCAGCAGTGAAGGGTGGGGCTTTGGAAACACCATATATTTT. Protein: CASSEGWGFGNTIYF.

The rearrangement links TRBV30 to TRBJ1-5; no clear D gene. Germline values: CDR1 GTSNPN, CDR2 SVGIG (reference sequence). The V gene lost 2 bases and the J gene lost 2 bases, with 10 bases spanning the gap. The CDR3 runs 14 residues. The CDR3 region is CAWSFGEGNQPQHF. The CDR3 DNA reads TGTGCCTGGAGTTTCGGGGAAGGCAATCAGCCCCAGCATTTT.

The chain employs TRBV6-5 and TRBJ1-2; unclear D gene. The ends were cut back, 6 bases at V and 0 bases at J, with 8 bases in the middle. Germline V lookup: CDR1 MNHEY, CDR2 SVGAGI. CDR3 length equals 13 residues. In DNA, the CDR3 is TGTGCCAGCAGGGACCCCTCTAACTATGGCTACACCTTC. Translated: CASRDPSNYGYTF.

In this sample, this clone turned up a few times. The conserved phenylalanine or tryptophan normally closing the CDR3 is absent here, so this likely arose from a read error. The DNA is left out, because the CDR3 cannot be placed on it with certainty; the CDR3 is given as TCRdb lists it. The rearrangement uses TRBV6-7 and TRBJ1-1. TRBV6-7 is reported as an ORF; its role is uncertain. The CDR3 adds up to 8 amino acids, both ends counted. CDR3 loop: CASMDMGV.

CDR3 protein: CAWKTTGTGGLGYTF. The CDR3 DNA sequence: TGTGCCTGGAAGACGACCGGGACAGGGGGCCTTGGCTACACCTTC. The chain carries TRBV30 and TRBJ1-2; 12 bases are shared with TRBD1. This CDR3 comprises 15 residues. V gave up 4 bases and J gave up 7 bases; unmatched junction bases: 10. In germline, CDR1 is GTSNPN, CDR2 SVGIG (reference sequence).

The J gene is TRBJ1-1, the V gene TRBV13; the D gene is possibly TRBD1 (6 bases). CDR1 and CDR2 from the germline V gene are PRHDT and FYEKMQ (reference sequence). This CDR3 spans 13 amino acids. V lost 5 bases and J lost 6, with 13 bases in between. CDR3 sequence reads: CASSPQGDAEAFF. The CDR3 DNA follows: TGTGCCAGCAGCCCACAGGGTGACGCTGAAGCTTTCTTT.

The chain links TRBV15 to TRBJ2-5; tentatively, D is TRBD2 (5 bases). The CDR3 runs 14 residues. V lost 0 bases to trimming and J lost 7 bases, with 12 bases between them. Germline V gene sequence: CDR1 LNHNV, CDR2 YYDKDF (reference sequence). The CDR3 DNA reads TGTGCCACCAGCAGAGATCTGAGGGAAGGGACCCAGTACTTC. As protein: CATSRDLREGTQYF.

The CDR3 bases are TGTGCCAGCAGCTTAAACACCCTATCTAGCAAGTTCTTC. Protein sequence: CASSLNTLSSKFF. V is TRBV11-3 and J is TRBJ2-1; D perhaps matches TRBD2 (5 bases). The germline CDR1 and CDR2 sequences are SGHNT and YENEEA. The CDR3 consists of 13 residues. Deletions cut 2 bases from V and 14 bases from J, with 16 bases between.

This clone has only a few counts. This chain links TRBV4-1 with TRBJ1-3; no reliable D call. CDR3 length equals 18 residues. Trimming pared 3 bases from V and 0 bases from J, leaving 18 bases between. From germline, CDR1 is MGHRA and CDR2 YSYEKL. CDR3 amino acids: CASSQLDLVVFSGNTIYF. CDR3 coding DNA: TGCGCCAGCAGCCAGCTGGACCTGGTTGTGTTCTCTGGAAACACCATATATTTT.

This clone was detected only once. The genes are TRBV15 and TRBJ2-3; D uncertain. This CDR3 is built from 14 residues. Germline CDR1 and CDR2: LNHNV and YYDKDF (reference sequence). V lost 0 bases and J 6 bases, leaving 10 bases between the germline ends. CDR3: CATSRDRPPDTQYF. The CDR3 nucleotides read TGTGCCACCAGCAGAGATAGGCCTCCTGATACGCAGTATTTT.

The chain has TRBV7-8 and TRBJ2-7, with 10 bases fitting TRBD2. This CDR3 is 14 amino acids long. The ends lost 5 bases at V and 0 bases at J; junction bases unmatched: 1. Germline V gene lookup returns CDR1 SGHVS and CDR2 FQNEAQ. The CDR3 nucleotides read TGTGCCAGCAGCCCTAGCGGGGGCTCCTACGAGCAGTACTTC. This codes for CASSPSGGSYEQYF. The variable domain in full, completed from reference TRBV7-8 and TRBJ2-7, reads GAGVSQSPRYKVAKRGQDVALRCDPISGHVSLFWYQQALGQGPEFLTYFQNEAQLDKSGLPSDRFFAERPEGSVSTLKIQRTQQEDSAVYLCASSPSGGSYEQYFGPGTRLTVT.

The CDR3 bases are TGTGCCAGCAGCTTGGTGGGAGCCGGAAACACCATATATTTT. Translated, it gives CASSLVGAGNTIYF. V and J are TRBV5-4 and TRBJ1-3; unclear D gene. Trimming pared 0 bases from V and 4 bases from J, leaving 8 bases between. The germline V gene encodes CDR1 SGHNT and CDR2 YYREEE (reference sequence). This CDR3 has 14 amino acids.

The chain carries TRBV13 and TRBJ1-1, with D tentatively TRBD1 (6 bases). Per germline, CDR1 PRHDT and CDR2 FYEKMQ (reference sequence). Trimming removed 3 bases from V and 7 bases from J, with 12 bases in between. The CDR3 contains 13 residues. CDR3 in DNA: TGTGCCAGCAGCTTTTTACAGGGCTATGAAGCTTTCTTT. Amino acid sequence: CASSFLQGYEAFF.

The chain combines TRBV29-1 with TRBJ2-5; D is possibly TRBD2 (7 bases). V shed 5 bases and J shed 13 bases, with 23 bases lying between them. This CDR3 is built from 13 residues. The germline V gene has CDR1 SQVTM and CDR2 ANQGSEA. CDR3 nucleotide sequence: TGCAGCGTTTCACGGGCGGGGGCGTTGGCCCGGTACTTC. Its protein product is CSVSRAGALARYF.